This T cell receptor (beta chain) appears in the sequencing data of a study of blood T cell repertoires in COVID-19. Turning to the study itself: Both acute and convalescent COVID-19 samples were obtained from the United States, Italy and Spain. From T cells, B-cell-depleted T cells, or PBMCs came the material, which was cDNA or gDNA.

Authors' processing steps: The assay estimated nucleated cells by amplifying reference gene primers. The data were produced by immunoSEQ multiplex PCR, yet TCRdb's version contains in-frame clones alone and is incomplete. V and J calls and clone size are as listed in that table; D and trimming were resolved from the DNA. The table has some 200,000 clones, over 75% seen once. Germline loops: CDR1 MGHDK, CDR2 SYGVNS. The CDR3 has 14 residues. V shed 8 bases, J shed 7 bases, and the junction held 6 bases outside the gene matches. Source material: peripheral blood. V is TRBV25-1 and J is TRBJ1-6; 9 nucleotides agree with TRBD1. The receptor was derived from a human donor in a cohort sampled during active COVID-19. DNA of the CDR3: TGTGCCAGCGGGTGGGGACAGGGAAATTCACCCCTCCACTTT. Translation gives CASGWGQGNSPLHF.